The rows below give T cell receptor beta chains drawn from one sample of a study of T cells in Graves' hyperthyroidism and ophthalmopathy. TCRdb called the multiplex PCR reads again in MiXCR, with one record for every CDR3 protein. The table includes about 300,000 distinct CDR3 sequences, roughly 19% detected once. The specimen was blood. The origin of the receptors is a man aged 45-65 years with Graves' ophthalmopathy. Both conserved end residues are part of each CDR3. Fields, in order: J gene, V gene, CDR3 protein.

>TRBJ2-2|TRBV25-1
CASSLPRSGELFF
>TRBJ2-1|TRBV28
CASRPGTSGNNEQFF
>TRBJ2-5|TRBV30
CAWSGHSRQGYSQETQYF
>TRBJ2-4|TRBV20-1
CSARDRDGSSKNIQYF
>TRBJ2-7|TRBV2
CASSARDSSYEQYF
>TRBJ2-1|TRBV20-1
CSARLGGPNDEQFF
>TRBJ2-1|TRBV20-1
CSARTGSNEQFF
>TRBJ2-5|TRBV20-1
CSATTEGRYQETQYF
>TRBJ2-7|TRBV6-1
CASSPLTSGSYEQYF
>TRBJ1-5|TRBV27
CASSRDPPTPQHF
>TRBJ2-1|TRBV6-1
CASSALVGGYNEQFF
>TRBJ1-2|TRBV20-1
CSGVKTVGYYGYTF
>TRBJ1-5|TRBV6-1
CASSAGVAGQPQHF
>TRBJ1-6|TRBV10-3
CAISGGQGSSPLHF
>TRBJ2-6|TRBV7-2
CASSSSSGSGANVLTF
>TRBJ1-6|TRBV18
CASSPETANSPLHF
>TRBJ1-1|TRBV7-3
CASSLSLNTEAFF
>TRBJ1-4|TRBV28
CASRKGGEGEKLFF
>TRBJ1-1|TRBV20-1
CSARGWDREAFF
>TRBJ2-1|TRBV7-9
CASSLAVGANPSSYNEQFF
>TRBJ1-1|TRBV28
CASSLYGGLNTEAFF
>TRBJ2-2|TRBV2
CAIDNTGRTTGELFF
>TRBJ2-1|TRBV6-5
CASSYTGQDNEQFF
>TRBJ2-7|TRBV28
CASSFFEDEQYF
>TRBJ2-7|TRBV28
CASSLVGTYEQYF
>TRBJ2-3|TRBV3-1
CASSQGYPKQYF
>TRBJ2-5|TRBV2
CASSGTGSGETQYF
>TRBJ2-3|TRBV20-1
CSAPRAGRGTDTQYF
>TRBJ2-7|TRBV7-8
CASRPTGSYEQYF
>TRBJ1-5|TRBV19
CASSELQGAGQPQHF
>TRBJ2-5|TRBV5-1
CASSSGQSPETQYF
>TRBJ2-1|TRBV9
CASSARLQVYEQFF
>TRBJ2-1|TRBV25-1
CASSDGNEQFF
>TRBJ2-6|TRBV3-1
CASSQRGTGANVLTF
>TRBJ2-7|TRBV7-8
CASSPLGQGLGEQYF
>TRBJ2-7|TRBV2
CASTISGMGEQYF
>TRBJ2-7|TRBV2
CASSEVPRGPDREYF
>TRBJ2-2|TRBV18
CASSWDLTGELFF
>TRBJ1-1|TRBV4-1
CASSQMPGQLTEAFF
>TRBJ2-4|TRBV9
CASSHTRGFMDKNIQYF
>TRBJ1-5|TRBV28
CASSFSRGNQPQHF
>TRBJ1-3|TRBV10-2
CASTQGNTIYF
>TRBJ2-7|TRBV6-1
CATSQGEVYEQYF
>TRBJ2-2|TRBV27
CASSPGLVAGELFF
>TRBJ1-1|TRBV12-3/TRBV12-4
CASSGTEAAFF
>TRBJ1-3|TRBV7-6
CASSPGTSTGNTIYF
>TRBJ2-1|TRBV12-3/TRBV12-4
CASSLGYGGGEQFF
>TRBJ1-5|TRBV7-8
CASSAAGRNGQPQHF
>TRBJ1-5|TRBV27
CASRTSAFYSNQPQHF
>TRBJ2-2|TRBV7-8
CASSLVRGERNTGELFF
>TRBJ2-3|TRBV15
CATSREDPTDTQYF
>TRBJ2-2|TRBV3-1
CASSPARAGVNTGELFF
>TRBJ2-1|TRBV7-3
CASSLTHDNEQFF
>TRBJ2-5|TRBV25-1
CASSDVAGLAASGTQYF
>TRBJ1-2|TRBV28
CASSSQGADYGYTF
>TRBJ1-4|TRBV11-2
CASRDGTANEKLFF
>TRBJ2-1|TRBV19
CASSIRAGVNEQFF
>TRBJ2-1|TRBV3-1
CASSHPRQGHWGNNEQFF
>TRBJ2-1|TRBV28
CASSPLGGPYNEQFF
>TRBJ2-3|TRBV20-1
CSARGGRGTDTQYF